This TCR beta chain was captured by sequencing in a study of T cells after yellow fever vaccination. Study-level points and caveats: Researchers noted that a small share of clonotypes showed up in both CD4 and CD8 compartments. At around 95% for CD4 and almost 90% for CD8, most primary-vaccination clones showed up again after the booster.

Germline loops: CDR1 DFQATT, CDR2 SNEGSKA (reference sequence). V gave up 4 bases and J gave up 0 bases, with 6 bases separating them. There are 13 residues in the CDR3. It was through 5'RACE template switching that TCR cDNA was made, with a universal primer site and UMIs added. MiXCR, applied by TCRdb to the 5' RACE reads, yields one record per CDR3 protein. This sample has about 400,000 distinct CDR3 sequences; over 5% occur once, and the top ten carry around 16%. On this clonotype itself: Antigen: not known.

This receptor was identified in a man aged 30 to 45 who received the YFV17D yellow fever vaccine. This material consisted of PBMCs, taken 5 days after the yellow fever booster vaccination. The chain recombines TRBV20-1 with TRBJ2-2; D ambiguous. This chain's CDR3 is CSAIHSNTGELFF. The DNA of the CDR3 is TGCAGTGCTATACACTCGAACACCGGGGAGCTGTTTTTT.